This record concerns one TCR beta chain sequence. Investigators spread the genomic DNA of each subset evenly over several immunoSEQ plates. Repertoires were generated with immunoSEQ multiplex PCR, while TCRdb's copy carries only in-frame clones and drops some. The sample holds about 710,000 clones; around three quarters are singletons and the top ten take around 2%. Trimming took off 3 bases at V and 0 bases at J, with 12 bases between the two ends. This CDR3 has 16 amino acids. From germline, CDR1 is KGHSH and CDR2 LQKENI. This record belongs to a study of shared clonotypes between healthy human individuals.

The rearrangement links TRBV18 to TRBJ2-4; TRBD2 might be the D (6 bases). This TCR derives from a woman in her 30s in good health. Sequencing used memory CD4+ T cells sorted from blood. Subset indicated: CD45RA-negative fraction. CDR3 sequence reads: CASSPEQGGAKNIQYF. The DNA for the CDR3 is TGTGCCAGCTCACCGGAGCAGGGAGGAGCCAAAAACATTCAGTACTTC. The whole variable domain, remainder taken from reference TRBV18 and TRBJ2-4, is NAGVMQNPRHLVRRRGQEARLRCSPMKGHSHVYWYRQLPEEGLKFMVYLQKENIIDESGMPKERFSAEFPKEGPSILRIQQVVRGDSAAYFCASSPEQGGAKNIQYFGAGTRLSVL.